This TCR beta chain derives from a study of blood T cells in healthy people across ages. Study-level points and caveats: Age brought a roughly linear fall in TCR beta diversity measured per million T cells. Versus aged donors, long-lived donors had higher diversity and more naive CD4+ cells.

The CDR3 consists of 16 residues. The V and J ends lost 4 bases and 2 bases respectively, with 18 bases between them. The study drew donors from healthy Caucasian individuals in Russia aged roughly 6 to 95. Then a second PCR, running roughly 7 to 11 cycles, was carried out with a sample-barcoded 5' primer and a J-beta primer mix. TCRdb itself ran the 5' RACE reads through MiXCR, one entry per CDR3 protein. The table has 700,000 to 1,000,000 distinct CDR3 sequences, roughly 44% seen once. On this clonotype: Its antigen is unidentified.

This rearrangement joins TRBV5-7 to TRBJ2-5; the D gene is possibly TRBD2 (5 bases). TRBV5-7 belongs to the ORF category, with a function that is uncertain. The receptor comes from a man in his fifties or sixties in good health. The sequencing sample was made of blood. Here the CDR3 reads CASSVGSANAQETQYF. The CDR3 nucleotides read TGTGCCAGCAGCGTAGGTAGCGCGAACGCTCAAGAGACCCAGTACTTC.